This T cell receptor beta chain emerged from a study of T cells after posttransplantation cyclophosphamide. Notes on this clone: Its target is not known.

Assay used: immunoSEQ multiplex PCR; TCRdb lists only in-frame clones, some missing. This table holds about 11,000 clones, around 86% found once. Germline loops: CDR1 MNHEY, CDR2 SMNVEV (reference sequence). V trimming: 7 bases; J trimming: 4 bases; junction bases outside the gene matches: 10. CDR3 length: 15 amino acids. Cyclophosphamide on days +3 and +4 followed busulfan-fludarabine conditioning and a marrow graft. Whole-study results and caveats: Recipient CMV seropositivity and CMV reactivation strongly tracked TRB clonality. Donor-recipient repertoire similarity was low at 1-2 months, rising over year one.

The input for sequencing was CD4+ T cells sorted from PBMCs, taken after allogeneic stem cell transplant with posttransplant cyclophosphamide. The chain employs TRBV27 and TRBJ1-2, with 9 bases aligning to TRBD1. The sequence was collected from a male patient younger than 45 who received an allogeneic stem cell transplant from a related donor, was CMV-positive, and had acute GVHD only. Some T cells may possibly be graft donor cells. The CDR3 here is CASKPPGQGGYGYTF. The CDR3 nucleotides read TGTGCCAGCAAGCCCCCGGGACAGGGTGGCTATGGCTACACCTTC.